Included here is one T cell receptor (beta chain) sequence, with context. The data originate from a study of blood T cells in healthy people across ages. The CDR3 extends over 14 amino acids. Trimming stripped 0 bases from V and 13 bases from J, with 16 bases between. The V gene's germline CDR1 is DFQATT and CDR2 SNEGSKA (reference sequence). PCR was performed a second time for roughly 7 to 11 cycles using a sample-barcoded 5' primer and a J-beta primer mix. TCRdb fed the 5' RACE reads into MiXCR, producing one record per CDR3 protein. The table lists hundreds of thousands of distinct CDR3 sequences, about 51% of them singletons.

The TCR was taken from a woman over 75 in good health. Sequencing was carried out using blood. The J gene is TRBJ1-6, the V gene TRBV20-1, with no clear D. The CDR3 DNA reads as TGCAGTGCTAGAGAAACGGGAATTACATTCCCCCTCCACTTT. It codes for CSARETGITFPLHF.